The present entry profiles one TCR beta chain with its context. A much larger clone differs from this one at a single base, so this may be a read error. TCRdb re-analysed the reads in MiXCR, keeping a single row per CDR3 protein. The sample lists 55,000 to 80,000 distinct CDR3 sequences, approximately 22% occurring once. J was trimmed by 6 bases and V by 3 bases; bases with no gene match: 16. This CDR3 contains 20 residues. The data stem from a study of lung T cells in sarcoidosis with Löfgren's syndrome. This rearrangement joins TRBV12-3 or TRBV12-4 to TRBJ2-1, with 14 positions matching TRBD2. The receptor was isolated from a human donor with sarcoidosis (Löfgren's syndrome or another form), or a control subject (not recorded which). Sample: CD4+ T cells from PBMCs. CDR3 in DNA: TGTGCCAGCAGTTTTCGGGCGGGACTAGCGGGAGTACCCCACAGCAATGAGCAGTTCTTC. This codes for CASSFRAGLAGVPHSNEQFF.